This T cell receptor (beta chain) was captured in a study of T cell responses to AZD1222 COVID-19 vaccine (TCRdb year 2021). About the full investigation: A total of approximately 240 trial participants underwent TCR sequencing, of whom about 210 received two doses of AZD1222 and around 25 received two doses of the MenACWY control vaccine. Enrollment into the trials was organized by age into subgroups of 18-55, 56-69 and 70-plus years, and those subgroups contained roughly 150, 30 and 60 TCR-sequenced participants, respectively.

The CDR3 has 14 amino acids, counting the end cysteine and phenylalanine. Just the 42-base CDR3 DNA is kept, in frame starting at base 1. From the germline V gene, CDR1 is MNHEY and CDR2 is SVGAGI. The V end loses 7 bases and the J end loses 6 bases, and a stretch of 16 bases separates them. Overall study results and their limits: Participants were mostly white British, with more females than males. The authors suggested clonal diversity may have been underestimated. After two AZD1222 doses, spike-specific TCR breadth and depth were significantly higher than at day 0 and than in MenACWY recipients. CD4 TCRs associated with the vaccine covered the entire spike protein, and the dominant responses were in regions 160-218 and 743-854. In the small 56-69-year group, the increase in depth fell short of significance, most likely because of low power. Because no samples from the day 14 peak response were available, repertoires could be characterized only after the peak T cell response. Reportedly, close to half of the unique spike-specific TCRs recognized epitopes lying outside the regions that are mutated in the B.1.351 and B.1.1.7 variants. Conclusions about previously exposed vaccinees are limited because only six or seven AZD1222 recipients were SARS-CoV-2 seropositive at baseline.

The table lists this clone with a few counts. Its antigen target is currently unknown. The sample holds no much larger clone one base away, and base qualities are not on file. The label giving this sample's time point can be read as: about 28 days (+/-7) after the second vaccine dose. AZD1222 recipients given second doses at about 4 weeks or at about 12 weeks were pooled, since spike-specific TCR depth and breadth were not found to differ between the two schedules. Samples from vaccinated people were obtained from the UK trials COV001 and COV002, which included a single-blind randomized controlled phase 2/3 trial of AZD1222 (ChAdOx1 nCoV-19) in healthy adults. For TCRbeta chain sequencing, PBMC samples were collected from trial participants at day 0 and at day 28 after the second dose. The CDR3 regions of human TCRbeta chains were analyzed by immunosequencing. On the authors' methods: Repertoire TCRs were matched against a reference library of SARS-CoV-2-specific TCRs generated with the MIRA antigen-specificity platform. Breadth was defined as the fraction of unique TCRs that were SARS-CoV-2-associated. Depth was defined as the fraction of total T cells that were SARS-CoV-2-associated. Using the MIRA data, each spike-specific TCR was assigned both to the spike region to which the TCR was reactive and to a CD4 or CD8 class. Log10-transformed breadth and depth values were compared by one-way ANOVA with Sidak's multiple comparisons tests. The immuneACCESS repertoire file appears here via TCRdb, limited to in-frame rearrangements. These files lack a portion of the clones; in checked studies, under half of the deficit traces to unresolved V genes, and the cause of the others is not known. D and trimming were read from the DNA, whereas the V and J calls and clone size are those reported in that table. The sample records 150,000 to 200,000 clones, approximately 86% of which are singletons. 11% of the sample rests with the top ten.

The chain is made from TRBV6-5 and TRBJ1-5; perhaps TRBD1 is the D gene, with 5 bases matching. Sequencing was performed on peripheral blood, taken 28 days after the second AZD1222 dose. The clonotype was recovered from an adult who received the AZD1222 COVID-19 vaccine. The CDR3 region: CASNNQGARQPQHF. The nucleotide sequence reads as follows: TGTGCCAGCAATAATCAAGGGGCTCGTCAGCCCCAGCATTTT.